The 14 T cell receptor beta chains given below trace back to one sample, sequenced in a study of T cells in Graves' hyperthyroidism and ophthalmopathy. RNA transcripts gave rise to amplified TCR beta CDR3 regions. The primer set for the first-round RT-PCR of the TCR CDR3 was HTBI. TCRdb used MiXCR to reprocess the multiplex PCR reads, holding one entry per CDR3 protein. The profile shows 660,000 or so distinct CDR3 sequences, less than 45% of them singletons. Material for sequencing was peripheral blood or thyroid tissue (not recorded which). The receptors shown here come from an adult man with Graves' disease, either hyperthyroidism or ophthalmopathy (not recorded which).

CDR3 nucleotide sequence: TGTGCCAGCAGCACCGGGGCCAGCTCCTACGAGCAGTACTTC. It translates to CASSTGASSYEQYF. V is TRBV7-9 and J is TRBJ2-7; D is possibly TRBD1 or TRBD2 (5 bases each). CDR3 length: 14 amino acids. CDR1 is SEHNR, CDR2 FQNEAQ, per germline (reference sequence). The germline V and J ends were trimmed by 5 bases and 0 bases, with 11 bases remaining between them. Based on the CDR3 plus reference TRBV7-9 and TRBJ2-7, the full variable domain is DTGVSQNPRHKITKRGQNVTFRCDPISEHNRLYWYRQTLGQGPEFLTYFQNEAQLEKSRLLSDRFSAERPKGSFSTLEIQRTEQGDSAMYLCASSTGASSYEQYFGPGTRLTVT.

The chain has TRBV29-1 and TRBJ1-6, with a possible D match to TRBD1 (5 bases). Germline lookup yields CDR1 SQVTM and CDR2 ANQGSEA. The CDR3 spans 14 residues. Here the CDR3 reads CRGSMGSPGATLHF. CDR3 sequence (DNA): TGCAGGGGATCCATGGGCAGCCCCGGGGCCACCCTCCACTTT.

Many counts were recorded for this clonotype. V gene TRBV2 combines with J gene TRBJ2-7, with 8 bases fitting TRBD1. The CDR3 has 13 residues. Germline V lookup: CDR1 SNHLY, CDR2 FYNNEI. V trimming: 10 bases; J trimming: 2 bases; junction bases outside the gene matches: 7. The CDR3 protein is CANRQGTAYEQYF. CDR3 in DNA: TGTGCCAACAGACAGGGGACAGCCTACGAGCAGTACTTC.

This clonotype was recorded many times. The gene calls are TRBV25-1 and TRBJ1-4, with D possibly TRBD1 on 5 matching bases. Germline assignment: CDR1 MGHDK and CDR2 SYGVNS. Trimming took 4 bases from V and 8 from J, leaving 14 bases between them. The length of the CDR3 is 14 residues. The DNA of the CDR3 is TGTGCCAGCAGTGGGAGGGGTTCGGAAGAAAAACTGTTTTTT. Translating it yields CASSGRGSEEKLFF.

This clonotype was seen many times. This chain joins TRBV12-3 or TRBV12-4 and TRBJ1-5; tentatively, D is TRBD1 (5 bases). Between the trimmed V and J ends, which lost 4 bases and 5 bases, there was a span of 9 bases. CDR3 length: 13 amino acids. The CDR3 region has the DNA TGTGCCAGCAGTTCGATAGGGGATCAGCCCCAGCATTTT. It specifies CASSSIGDQPQHF.

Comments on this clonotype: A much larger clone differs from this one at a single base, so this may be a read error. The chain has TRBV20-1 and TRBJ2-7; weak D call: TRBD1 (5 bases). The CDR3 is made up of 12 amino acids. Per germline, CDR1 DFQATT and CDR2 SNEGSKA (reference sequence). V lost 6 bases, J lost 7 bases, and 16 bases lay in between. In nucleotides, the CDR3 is TGCAGTGCGACACAGGCGGCTCAAGAGCAGTACTTC. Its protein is CSATQAAQEQYF.

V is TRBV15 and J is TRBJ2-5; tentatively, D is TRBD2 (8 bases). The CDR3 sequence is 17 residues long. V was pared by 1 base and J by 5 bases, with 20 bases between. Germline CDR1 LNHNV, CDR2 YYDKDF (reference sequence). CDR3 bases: TGTGCCACCAGCAGAGGCAGGACAGGCGGGGGGATCGAGACCCAGTACTTC. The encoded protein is CATSRGRTGGGIETQYF.

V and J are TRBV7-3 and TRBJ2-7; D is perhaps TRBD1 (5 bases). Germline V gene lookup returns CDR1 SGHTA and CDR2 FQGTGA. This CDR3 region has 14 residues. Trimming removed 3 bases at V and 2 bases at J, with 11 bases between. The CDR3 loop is CASSLEDSPYEQYF. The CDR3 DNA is TGTGCCAGCAGCTTGGAAGACAGTCCCTACGAGCAGTACTTC.

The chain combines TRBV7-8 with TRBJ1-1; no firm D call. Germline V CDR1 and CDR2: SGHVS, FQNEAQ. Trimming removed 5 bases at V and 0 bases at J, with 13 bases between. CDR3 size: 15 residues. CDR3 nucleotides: TGTGCCAGCAGCGTAGAGACACTGATGAACACTGAAGCTTTCTTT. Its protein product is CASSVETLMNTEAFF.

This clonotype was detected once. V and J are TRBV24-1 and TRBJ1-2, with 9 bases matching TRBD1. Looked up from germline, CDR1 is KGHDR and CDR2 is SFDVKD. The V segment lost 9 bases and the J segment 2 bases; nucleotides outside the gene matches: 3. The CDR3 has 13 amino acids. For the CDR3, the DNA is TGTGCCACCGGGACAGGGAACAACTATGGCTACACCTTC. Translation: CATGTGNNYGYTF.

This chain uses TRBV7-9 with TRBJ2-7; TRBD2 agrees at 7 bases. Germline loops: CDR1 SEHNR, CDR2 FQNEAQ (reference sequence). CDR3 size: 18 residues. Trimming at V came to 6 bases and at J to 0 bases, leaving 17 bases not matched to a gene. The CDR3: CASSEEWVGRIPSYEQYF. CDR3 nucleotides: TGTGCCAGCAGTGAAGAGTGGGTCGGGAGGATTCCCTCCTACGAGCAGTACTTC.

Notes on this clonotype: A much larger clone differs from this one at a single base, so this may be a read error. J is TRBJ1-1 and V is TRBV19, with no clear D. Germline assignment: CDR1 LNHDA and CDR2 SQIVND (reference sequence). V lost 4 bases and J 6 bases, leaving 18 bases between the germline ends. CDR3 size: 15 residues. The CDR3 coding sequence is TGTGCCAGTAGTACTAGTTGGGAGGGCATCTCTGAAGCTTTCTTT. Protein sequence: CASSTSWEGISEAFF.

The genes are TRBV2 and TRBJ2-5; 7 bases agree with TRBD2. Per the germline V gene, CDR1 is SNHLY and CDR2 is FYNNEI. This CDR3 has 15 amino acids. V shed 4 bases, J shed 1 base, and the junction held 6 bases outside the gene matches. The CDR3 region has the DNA TGTGCCAGCAGTGGCCCCGGGGGGAGCCAAGAGACCCAGTACTTC. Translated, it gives CASSGPGGSQETQYF.

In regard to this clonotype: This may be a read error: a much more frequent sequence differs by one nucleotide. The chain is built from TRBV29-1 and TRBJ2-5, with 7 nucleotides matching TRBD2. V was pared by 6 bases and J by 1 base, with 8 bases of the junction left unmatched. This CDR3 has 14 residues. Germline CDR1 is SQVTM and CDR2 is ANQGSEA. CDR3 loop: CSVGLTGFQETQYF. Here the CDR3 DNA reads TGCAGCGTGGGACTAACGGGTTTCCAAGAGACCCAGTACTTC. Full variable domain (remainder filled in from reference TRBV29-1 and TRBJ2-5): SAVISQKPSRDICQRGTSLTIQCQVDSQVTMMFWYRQQPGQSLTLIATANQGSEATYESGFVIDKFPISRPNLTFSTLTVSNMSPEDSSIYLCSVGLTGFQETQYFGPGTRLLVL.